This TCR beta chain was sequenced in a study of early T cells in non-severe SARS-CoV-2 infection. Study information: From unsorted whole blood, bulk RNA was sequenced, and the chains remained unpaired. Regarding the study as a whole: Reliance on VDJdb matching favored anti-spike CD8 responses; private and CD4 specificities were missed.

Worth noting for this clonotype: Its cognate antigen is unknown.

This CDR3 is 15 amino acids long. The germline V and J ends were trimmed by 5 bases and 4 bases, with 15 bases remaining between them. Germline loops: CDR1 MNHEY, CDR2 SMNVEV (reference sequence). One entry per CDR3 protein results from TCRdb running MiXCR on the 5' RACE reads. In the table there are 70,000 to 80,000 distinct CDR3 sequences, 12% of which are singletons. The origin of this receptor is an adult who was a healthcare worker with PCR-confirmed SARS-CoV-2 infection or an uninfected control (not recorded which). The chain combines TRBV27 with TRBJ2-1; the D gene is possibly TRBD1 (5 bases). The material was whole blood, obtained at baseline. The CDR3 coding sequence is TGTGCCAGCAGTCCTCCAGGGCATAATTACAATGAGCAGTTCTTC. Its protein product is CASSPPGHNYNEQFF.